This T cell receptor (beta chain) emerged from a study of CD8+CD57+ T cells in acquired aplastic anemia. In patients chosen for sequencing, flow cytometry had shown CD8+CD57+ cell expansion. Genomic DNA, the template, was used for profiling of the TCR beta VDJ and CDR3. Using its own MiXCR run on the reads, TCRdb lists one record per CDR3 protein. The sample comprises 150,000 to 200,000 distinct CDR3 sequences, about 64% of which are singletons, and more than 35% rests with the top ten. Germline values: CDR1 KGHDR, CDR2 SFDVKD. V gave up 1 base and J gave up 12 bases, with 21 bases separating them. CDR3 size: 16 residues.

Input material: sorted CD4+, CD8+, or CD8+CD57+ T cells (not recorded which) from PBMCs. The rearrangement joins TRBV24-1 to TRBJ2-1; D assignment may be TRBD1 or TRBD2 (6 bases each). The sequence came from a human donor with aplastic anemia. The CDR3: CATSDLGAGDSVGQFF. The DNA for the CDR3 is TGTGCCACCAGTGATTTAGGTGCAGGGGACTCCGTGGGGCAGTTCTTC.